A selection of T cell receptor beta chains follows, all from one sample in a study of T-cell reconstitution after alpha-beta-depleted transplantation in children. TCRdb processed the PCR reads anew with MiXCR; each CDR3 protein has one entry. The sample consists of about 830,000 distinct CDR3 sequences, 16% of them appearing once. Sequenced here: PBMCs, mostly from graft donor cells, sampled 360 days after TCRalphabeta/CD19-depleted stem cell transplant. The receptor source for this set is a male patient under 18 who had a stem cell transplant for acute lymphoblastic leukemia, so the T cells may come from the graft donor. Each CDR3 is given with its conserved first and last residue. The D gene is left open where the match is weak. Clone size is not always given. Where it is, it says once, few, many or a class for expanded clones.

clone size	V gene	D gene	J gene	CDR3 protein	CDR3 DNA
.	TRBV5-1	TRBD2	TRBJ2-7	CASSLLPGLARGYEQYF	TGCGCCAGCAGCTTACTGCCGGGACTAGCAAGGGGCTACGAGCAGTACTTC
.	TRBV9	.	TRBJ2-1	CASSVGAGTEQFF	TGTGCCAGCAGCGTAGGGGCAGGGACTGAGCAGTTCTTC
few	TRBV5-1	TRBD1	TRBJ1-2	CASSLLRQGERHSTF	TGCGCCAGCAGCCTTCTTCGACAGGGGGAAAGGCACTCCACCTTC
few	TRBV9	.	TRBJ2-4	CASSPGVRYIQYF	TGTGCCAGCAGCCCGGGGGTAAGGTACATTCAGTACTTC
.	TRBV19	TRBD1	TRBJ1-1	CASSDGQVMNTEAFF	TGTGCCAGTAGTGATGGACAGGTAATGAACACTGAAGCTTTCTTT
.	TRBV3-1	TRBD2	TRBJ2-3	CASSPIVPTRAGVRTDTQYF	TGTGCCAGCAGCCCAATTGTACCGACACGAGCGGGAGTAAGAACAGATACGCAGTATTTT
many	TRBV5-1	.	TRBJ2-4	CASSSLNIQYF	TGCGCCAGCAGCTCTTTAAACATTCAGTACTTC
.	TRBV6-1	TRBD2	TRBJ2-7	CASSGRGLARMYEQYF	TGTGCCAGCAGTGGCCGGGGACTAGCCAGGATGTACGAGCAGTACTTC
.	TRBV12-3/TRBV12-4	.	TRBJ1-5	CASSYSLSGNQPQHF	TGTGCCAGCAGTTACAGTCTCTCGGGCAATCAGCCCCAGCATTTT
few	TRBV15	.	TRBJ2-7	CATSRGGVYEQYF	TGTGCCACCAGCAGAGGGGGGGTGTACGAGCAGTACTTC
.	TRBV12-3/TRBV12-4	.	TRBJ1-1	CASSLLGTLNTEAFF	TGTGCCAGCAGTTTATTGGGCACCTTGAACACTGAAGCTTTCTTT
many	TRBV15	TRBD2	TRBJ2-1	CATSREARLAGINEQFF	TGTGCCACCAGCAGAGAGGCGCGGCTAGCGGGAATCAATGAGCAGTTCTTC
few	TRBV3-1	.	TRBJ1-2	CASSHGELVGYTF	TGTGCCAGCAGCCACGGGGAGCTGGTTGGCTACACCTTC
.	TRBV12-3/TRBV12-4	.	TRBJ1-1	CASRQGVPLNTEAFF	TGTGCCAGCAGACAGGGAGTCCCTTTGAACACTGAAGCTTTCTTT
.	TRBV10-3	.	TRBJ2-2	CATRNEKEWHTGELFF	TGTGCCACCCGAAACGAAAAAGAATGGCACACCGGGGAGCTGTTTTTT
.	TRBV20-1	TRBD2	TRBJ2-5	CSARLAGDQETQYF	TGCAGTGCTAGGCTAGCGGGAGACCAAGAGACCCAGTACTTC
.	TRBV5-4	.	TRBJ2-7	CASSGPNGYEQYF	TGTGCCAGCAGCGGCCCAAACGGCTACGAGCAGTACTTC
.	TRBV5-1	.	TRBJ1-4	CASSPLPLGGTNEKLFF	TGCGCCAGCAGCCCACTCCCCTTAGGTGGAACTAATGAAAAACTGTTTTTT
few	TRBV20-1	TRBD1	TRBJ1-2	CSATPRGSYGYTF	TGCAGTGCGACTCCCAGGGGGAGCTATGGCTACACCTTC
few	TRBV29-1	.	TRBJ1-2	CSAHVRGWTNYGYTF	TGCAGCGCCCACGTTCGAGGTTGGACTAACTATGGCTACACCTTC
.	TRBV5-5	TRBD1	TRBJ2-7	CASSSLGDRLYEQYF	TGTGCCAGCTCCAGCTTGGGGGACAGGCTCTACGAGCAGTACTTC
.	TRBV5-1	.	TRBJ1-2	CASSLDAGRAYGYTF	TGCGCCAGCAGCTTGGATGCAGGGCGGGCGTACGGCTACACCTTC